This T cell receptor beta chain emerged from a study of blood T cell repertoires in COVID-19. Across the study: Donors in the United States, Italy and Spain gave samples during acute or convalescent COVID-19. T cells, B-cell-depleted T cells, or PBMCs provided the cDNA or gDNA that served as material.

In the authors' methods: Amplification of reference gene primers was used by the study to estimate nucleated cell counts. Some clones are missing from TCRdb's copy, which holds only in-frame ones; the method was immunoSEQ multiplex PCR. From that table come the V and J calls and clone size; the DNA was used to work out D and trimming. This table has about 52,000 clones, around 85% appearing once. The CDR3 length is 15 residues. Trimming took 2 bases from V and 7 from J; bases not matched to a gene: 4. Germline CDR1 and CDR2: KGHDR and SFDVKD. The chain links TRBV24-1 to TRBJ2-1; 10 positions match TRBD2. This TCR derives from a human donor in a cohort sampled during active COVID-19. Sequencing input: peripheral blood. CDR3 nucleotide sequence: TGTGCCACCAGTGATTCTAGCGGGAGAGGGAATGAGCAGTTCTTC. This codes for CATSDSSGRGNEQFF.